This T cell receptor (beta chain) emerged from a study of blood T cell repertoires in COVID-19. Turning to the study itself: PBMCs, B-cell-depleted T cells, or T cells were the source of the cDNA or gDNA that made up the material.

The CDR3 is made up of 14 amino acids. V lost 5 bases and J 5 bases, leaving 13 bases between the germline ends. Germline V lookup: CDR1 KGHSH, CDR2 LQKENI. In the original processing: Nucleated cell number was recorded as an estimate derived from reference gene primer amplification. Sequenced by immunoSEQ multiplex PCR; TCRdb stores in-frame clones only, minus some. The D gene and trimming were derived from the DNA, and the V and J assignments and clone size from that table. The repertoire holds some 240,000 clones, around 86% seen once, with roughly an eighth in the top ten. The sample comprised peripheral blood. V gene TRBV18 combines with J gene TRBJ1-5; TRBD1 might be the D (6 bases). The receptor was isolated from a woman aged 55 to 70 with active or convalescent COVID-19. The CDR3 sequence: CASSTSTGDQPQHF. Here the CDR3 DNA reads TGTGCCAGCTCAACCTCGACAGGAGATCAGCCCCAGCATTTT.